The present T cell receptor (beta chain) was sequenced within a study of shared clonotypes between healthy human individuals. The data were produced by immunoSEQ multiplex PCR, yet TCRdb's version contains in-frame clones alone and is incomplete. The data hold some 95,000 clones, with almost 70% observed a single time. V lost 4 bases and J lost 2, with 23 bases in between. Germline values: CDR1 SGHTA, CDR2 FQGNSA. The CDR3 has 18 residues. What was sequenced was memory CD8+ T cells sorted from blood. The sample's subset: CD45RO+ cells pooled with CCR7-negative TemRA cells. V and J are TRBV7-2 and TRBJ2-5; D is perhaps TRBD2 (5 bases). The receptor comes from a man between 25 and 39 years old in good health. The CDR3 loop reads CASSYSPGTLTGQETQYF. The CDR3 region has the DNA TGTGCCAGCAGCTATTCTCCGGGAACTCTCACTGGGCAAGAGACCCAGTACTTC. The variable domain in full, with the rest retrieved from reference TRBV7-2 and TRBJ2-5, is GAGVSQSPSNKVTEKGKDVELRCDPISGHTALYWYRQSLGQGLEFLIYFQGNSAPDKSGLPSDRFSAERTGGSVSTLTIQRTQQEDSAVYLCASSYSPGTLTGQETQYFGPGTRLLVL.